This T cell receptor beta chain derives from a study of control samples from healthy donors and cancer patients. Here immunoSEQ multiplex PCR was the method, and the copy in TCRdb shows in-frame clones only, minus some. The sample lists 190,000 or so clones, approximately 92% occurring once. This clone has a handful of counts. Looked up from germline, CDR1 is SGHRS and CDR2 is YFSETQ. Deletions cut 0 bases from V and 0 bases from J, with 10 bases between. The CDR3 is 16 residues long. Sequenced material: blood. The source of this sequence is a young man in good health. The chain carries TRBV5-1 and TRBJ1-3; D is unclear. The DNA for the CDR3 is TGCGCCAGCAGCTTGGCTCCAAGTCTCTCTGGAAACACCATATATTTT. Translated: CASSLAPSLSGNTIYF.